This T cell receptor beta chain was recorded in a study of cytomegalovirus exposure and HLA in healthy donors. Study results and limitations: CMV antigen specificity was confirmed in vitro for a few CMV-associated chains.

Trimming cost V 6 bases and J 1 base, with 9 bases left between them. The CDR3 has 13 amino acids. Germline V gives CDR1 SNHLY, CDR2 FYNNEI. As regards this clone: Its target is unknown.

Generated by immunoSEQ multiplex PCR, the TCRdb table keeps only in-frame clones and is missing some. The sample has about 130,000 clones, just under 90% seen once. The V call is TRBV2, the J call TRBJ1-1; D is ambiguous. The sample comprised PBMCs. This receptor was identified in a woman in her twenties or thirties in good health and CMV-seropositive. The CDR3 sequence is CASRAQRNTEAFF. The CDR3 region has the DNA TGTGCCAGCAGGGCACAGAGGAACACTGAAGCTTTCTTT.